This is a list of T cell receptor beta chains from one sample in a study of cytomegalovirus exposure and HLA in healthy donors. Sequenced by immunoSEQ multiplex PCR; TCRdb stores in-frame clones only, minus some. This sample has fewer than 85,000 clones; roughly 88% occur once, and the top ten carry approximately 20%. Sequenced material: PBMCs. The receptors shown here come from a man in his sixties or seventies in good health and CMV-seropositive. The CDR3 runs from the conserved cysteine through the conserved F or W.

cdr3_aa j_call v_call
CASTLGSGNTGELFF TRBJ2-2 TRBV7-9
CASSQATGVLNIQYF TRBJ2-4 TRBV7-9
CASGTGGTGYTF TRBJ1-2 TRBV7-2
CASTLGGSGGYTF TRBJ1-2 TRBV7-9
CASSFWQGNEKLFF TRBJ1-4 TRBV27
CASSRATSGGDTQYF TRBJ2-3 TRBV5-4
CASSQADGTSNEQYF TRBJ2-7 TRBV4-2
CASSFREADTQYF TRBJ2-3 TRBV27
CAGAGGGTYEQYF TRBJ2-7 TRBV30
CASSGSTAADTQYF TRBJ2-3 TRBV25-1
CASSQPDRRNTEAFF TRBJ1-1 TRBV4-1
CASIAGGSYEQYF TRBJ2-7 TRBV28
CAVVSGGTDTQYF TRBJ2-3 TRBV10-3
CASSASLNQETQYF TRBJ2-5 TRBV7-2
CASRGQGLGEQYF TRBJ2-7 TRBV2
CAIKGQGDEQYF TRBJ2-7 TRBV10-3
CASSRTTGGAETQYF TRBJ2-5 TRBV4-1
CASSPTRSDTQYF TRBJ2-3 TRBV7-3
CASSAKPGQIKLFF TRBJ1-4 TRBV6-1
CASSAQTGGTEAFF TRBJ1-1 TRBV27
CASSQVSTLEETQYF TRBJ2-5 TRBV4-1
CASSLWTGSAEAFF TRBJ1-1 TRBV11-2
CASSPSGTSGDTQYF TRBJ2-3 TRBV4-1
CASRHDRGQNTEAFF TRBJ1-1 TRBV6-5
CASSEEQYF TRBJ2-7 TRBV7-3
CASSEGGGYQETQYF TRBJ2-5 TRBV25-1
CASSAAGSVEQYF TRBJ2-7 TRBV6-1
CASSFEGASPLEQYF TRBJ2-7 TRBV6-5
CASSHGPGKGGYNEQFF TRBJ2-1 TRBV4-1
CASSQVRTANYGYTF TRBJ1-2 TRBV4-1
CASTGGDYGYTF TRBJ1-2 TRBV28
CASSLRTATNEKLFF TRBJ1-4 TRBV5-1
CAWSLGTGGEKLFF TRBJ1-4 TRBV30
CASSLGREGDEQYF TRBJ2-7 TRBV13
CASSLSGQGGVYPQHF TRBJ1-5 TRBV7-2
CASSEYSGAGGPADTQYF TRBJ2-3 TRBV25-1
CASSGTGGGTEAFF TRBJ1-1 TRBV5-1
CASSSGQGDYTF TRBJ1-2 TRBV11-3
CASSSTSGMAQYF TRBJ2-3 TRBV5-8
CSVGTGANTGELFF TRBJ2-2 TRBV29-1
CASSSRLGNREKLFF TRBJ1-4 TRBV5-6
CSVGAGYTQYF TRBJ2-3 TRBV29-1
CASSEGWGGGTDTQYF TRBJ2-3 TRBV6-1
CASSSGATLGTEQYF TRBJ2-7 TRBV5-4
CASSPSMGLAEETQYF TRBJ2-5 TRBV4-1
CACQRLHQETQYF TRBJ2-5 TRBV30
CASSFLDTPSYEQYF TRBJ2-7 TRBV7-9
CASSLEVSSGGSEQFF TRBJ2-1 TRBV7-7
CASSKTDNTEAFF TRBJ1-1 TRBV19